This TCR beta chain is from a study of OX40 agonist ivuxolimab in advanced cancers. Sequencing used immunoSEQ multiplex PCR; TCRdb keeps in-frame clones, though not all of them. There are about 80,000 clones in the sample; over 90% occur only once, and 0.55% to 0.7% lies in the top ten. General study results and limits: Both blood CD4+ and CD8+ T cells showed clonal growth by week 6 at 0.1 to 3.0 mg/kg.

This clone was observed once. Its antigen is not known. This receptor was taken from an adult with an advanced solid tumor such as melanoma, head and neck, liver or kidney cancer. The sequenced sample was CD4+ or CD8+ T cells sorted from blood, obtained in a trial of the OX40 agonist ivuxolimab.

The CDR3, as DNA: TGTGCCAGCAGTGATCGTTTGGGGGGCAATCAGCCCCAGCATTTT. Protein sequence: CASSDRLGGNQPQHF. The V call is TRBV6-1, the J call TRBJ1-5; tentative D call: TRBD1 (5 bases). V gave up 3 bases and J gave up 2 bases, with 11 bases separating them. This CDR3 spans 15 amino acids. The germline gives CDR1 MNHNS, CDR2 SASEGT.